This TCR beta chain was sequenced for a study of shared T cell receptors in the human thymus. CDR3 size: 15 residues. Only in-frame clones appear in the TCRdb table, and some are missing; sequencing was by immunoSEQ multiplex PCR. The sample lists about 660,000 clones; more than 75% were seen once. This same sample was also taken into another study, of human thymus T cells. As reported in that work: The donors were infants in Finland with congenital heart defects, otherwise immunologically healthy. Corrective cardiac surgery supplied the resected thymus tissue. Usage of V and J genes appeared biased in thymic and blood repertoires. Thymic repertoires of unrelated individuals were reported in related research to overlap highly.

The specimen was thymocytes. The sequence came from a boy younger than two with a congenital heart defect. This chain links TRBV1 with TRBJ1-1; the table's D call of TRBD1 was not tested on the DNA. TRBV1 counts as a pseudogene. CDR3 bases: TGCACCAGCAGCCAAGAAGGACAGTGGCACACTGAAGCTTTCTTT. Its translation is CTSSQEGQWHTEAFF.